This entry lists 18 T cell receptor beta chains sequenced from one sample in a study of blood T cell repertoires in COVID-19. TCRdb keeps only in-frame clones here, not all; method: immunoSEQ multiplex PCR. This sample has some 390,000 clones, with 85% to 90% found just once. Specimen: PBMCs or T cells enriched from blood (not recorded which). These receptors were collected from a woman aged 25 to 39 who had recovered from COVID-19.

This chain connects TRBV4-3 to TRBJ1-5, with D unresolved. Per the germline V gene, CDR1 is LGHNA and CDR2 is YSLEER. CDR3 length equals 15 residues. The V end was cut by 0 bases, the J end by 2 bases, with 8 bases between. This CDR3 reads CASSQDRTGNQPQHF. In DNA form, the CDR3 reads TGCGCCAGCAGCCAAGATAGAACAGGCAATCAGCCCCAGCATTTT.

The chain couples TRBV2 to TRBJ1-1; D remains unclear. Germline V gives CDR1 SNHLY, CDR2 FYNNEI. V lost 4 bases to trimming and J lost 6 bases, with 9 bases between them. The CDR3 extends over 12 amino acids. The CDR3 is CASSAEGAEAFF. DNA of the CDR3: TGTGCCAGCAGTGCCGAGGGCGCTGAAGCTTTCTTT.

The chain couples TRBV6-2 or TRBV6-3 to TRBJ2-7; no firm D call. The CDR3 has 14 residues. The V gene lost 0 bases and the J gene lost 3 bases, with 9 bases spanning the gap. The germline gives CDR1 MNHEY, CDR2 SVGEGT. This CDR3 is CASSYSFPGYEQYF. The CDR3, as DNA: TGTGCCAGCAGTTACTCGTTTCCGGGCTACGAGCAGTACTTC.

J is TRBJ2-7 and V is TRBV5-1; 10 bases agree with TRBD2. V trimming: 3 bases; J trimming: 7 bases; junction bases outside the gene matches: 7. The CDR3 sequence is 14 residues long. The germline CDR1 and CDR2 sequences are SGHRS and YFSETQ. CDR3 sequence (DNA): TGCGCCAGCAGCTCCGGGCTAGCGGGAGATGAGCAGTACTTC. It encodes CASSSGLAGDEQYF. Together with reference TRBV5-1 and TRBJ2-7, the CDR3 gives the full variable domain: KAGVTQTPRYLIKTRGQQVTLSCSPISGHRSVSWYQQTPGQGLQFLFEYFSETQRNKGNFPGRFSGRQFSNSRSEMNVSTLELGDSALYLCASSSGLAGDEQYFGPGTRLTVT.

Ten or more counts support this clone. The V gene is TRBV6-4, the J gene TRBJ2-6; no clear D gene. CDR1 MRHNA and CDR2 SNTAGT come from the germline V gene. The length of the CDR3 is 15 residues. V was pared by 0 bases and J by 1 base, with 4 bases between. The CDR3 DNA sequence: TGTGCCAGCAGTGACTCGAGATCTGGGGCCAACGTCCTGACTTTC. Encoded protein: CASSDSRSGANVLTF.

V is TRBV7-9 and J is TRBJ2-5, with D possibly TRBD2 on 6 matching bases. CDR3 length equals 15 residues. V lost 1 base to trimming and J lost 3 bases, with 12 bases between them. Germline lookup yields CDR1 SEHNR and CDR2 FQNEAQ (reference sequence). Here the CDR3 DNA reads TGTGCCAGCAGCTTAGAAGGGAGGACCGAAGAGACCCAGTACTTC. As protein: CASSLEGRTEETQYF.

The CDR3 nucleotides read TGTGCCACCAGCAGGACAGGGACTAATGAAAAACTGTTTTTT. It translates to CATSRTGTNEKLFF. The V gene is TRBV15, the J gene TRBJ1-4; 7 bases are shared with TRBD1. In germline, CDR1 is LNHNV, CDR2 YYDKDF (reference sequence). The V segment lost 3 bases and the J segment 2 bases; nucleotides outside the gene matches: 0. The CDR3 has 14 amino acids.

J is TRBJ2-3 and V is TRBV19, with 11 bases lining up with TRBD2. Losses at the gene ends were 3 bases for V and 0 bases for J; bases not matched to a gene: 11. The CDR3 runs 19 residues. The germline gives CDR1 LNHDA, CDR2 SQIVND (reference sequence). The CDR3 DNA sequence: TGTGCCAGTAGTATGGTGGGACTAGCGGAGTTCTTGAGCACAGATACGCAGTATTTT. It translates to CASSMVGLAEFLSTDTQYF.

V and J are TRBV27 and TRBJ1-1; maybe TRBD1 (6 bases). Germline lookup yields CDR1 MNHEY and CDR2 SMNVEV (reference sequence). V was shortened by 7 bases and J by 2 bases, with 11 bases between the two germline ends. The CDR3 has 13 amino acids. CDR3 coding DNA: TGTGCCAGCACGGACAGTATAAACACTGAAGCTTTCTTT. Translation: CASTDSINTEAFF.

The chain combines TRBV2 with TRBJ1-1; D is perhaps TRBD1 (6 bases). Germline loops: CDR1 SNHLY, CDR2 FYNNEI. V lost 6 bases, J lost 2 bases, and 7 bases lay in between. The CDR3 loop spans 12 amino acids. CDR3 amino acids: CASRDSNTEAFF. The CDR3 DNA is TGTGCCAGCAGGGACAGCAACACTGAAGCTTTCTTT. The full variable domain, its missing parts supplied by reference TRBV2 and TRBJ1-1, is EPEVTQTPSHQVTQMGQEVILRCVPISNHLYFYWYRQILGQKVEFLVSFYNNEISEKSEIFDDQFSVERPDGSNFTLKIRSTKLEDSAMYFCASRDSNTEAFFGQGTRLTVV.

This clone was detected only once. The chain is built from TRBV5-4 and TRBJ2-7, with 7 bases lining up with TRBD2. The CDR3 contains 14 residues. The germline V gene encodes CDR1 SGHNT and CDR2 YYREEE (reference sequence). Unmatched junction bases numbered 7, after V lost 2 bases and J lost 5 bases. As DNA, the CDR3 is TGTGCCAGCAGCTTAGGGCGGGAGACCCACGAGCAGTACTTC. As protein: CASSLGRETHEQYF. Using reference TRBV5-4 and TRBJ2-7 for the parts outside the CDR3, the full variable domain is ETGVTQSPTHLIKTRGQQVTLRCSSQSGHNTVSWYQQALGQGPQFIFQYYREEENGRGNFPPRFSGLQFPNYSSELNVNALELDDSALYLCASSLGRETHEQYFGPGTRLTVT.

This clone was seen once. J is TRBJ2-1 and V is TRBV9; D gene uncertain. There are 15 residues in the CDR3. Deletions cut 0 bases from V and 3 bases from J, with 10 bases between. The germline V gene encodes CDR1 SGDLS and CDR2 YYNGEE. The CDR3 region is CASSVAGALYNEQFF. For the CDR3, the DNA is TGTGCCAGCAGCGTAGCGGGTGCCCTCTACAATGAGCAGTTCTTC.

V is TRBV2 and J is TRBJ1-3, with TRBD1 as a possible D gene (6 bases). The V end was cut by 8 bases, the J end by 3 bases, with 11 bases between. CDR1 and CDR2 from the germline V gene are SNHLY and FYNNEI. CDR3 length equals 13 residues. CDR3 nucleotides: TGTGCCAGCGACAGGCAAAATGGAAACACCATATATTTT. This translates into CASDRQNGNTIYF. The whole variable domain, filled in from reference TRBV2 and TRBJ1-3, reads EPEVTQTPSHQVTQMGQEVILRCVPISNHLYFYWYRQILGQKVEFLVSFYNNEISEKSEIFDDQFSVERPDGSNFTLKIRSTKLEDSAMYFCASDRQNGNTIYFGEGSWLTVV.

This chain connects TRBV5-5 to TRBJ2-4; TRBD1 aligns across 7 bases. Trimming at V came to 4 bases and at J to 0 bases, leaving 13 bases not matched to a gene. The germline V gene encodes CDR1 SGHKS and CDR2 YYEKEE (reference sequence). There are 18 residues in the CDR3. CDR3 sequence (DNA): TGTGCCAGCAGCCCACTCCTCCGGGACAGAGTAGCCAAAAACATTCAGTACTTC. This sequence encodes CASSPLLRDRVAKNIQYF.

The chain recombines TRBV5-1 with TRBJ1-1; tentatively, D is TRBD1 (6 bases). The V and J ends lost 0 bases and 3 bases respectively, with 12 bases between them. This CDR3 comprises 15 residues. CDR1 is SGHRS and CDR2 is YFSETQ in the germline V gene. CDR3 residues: CASSLGGTQYTEAFF. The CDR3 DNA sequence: TGCGCCAGCAGCTTGGGTGGGACACAATACACTGAAGCTTTCTTT.

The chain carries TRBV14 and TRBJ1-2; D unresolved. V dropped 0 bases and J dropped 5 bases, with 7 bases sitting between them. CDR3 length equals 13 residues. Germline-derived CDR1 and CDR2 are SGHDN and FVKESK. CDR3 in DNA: TGTGCCAGCAGCCAAGAATTTAAATATGGCTACACCTTC. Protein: CASSQEFKYGYTF.

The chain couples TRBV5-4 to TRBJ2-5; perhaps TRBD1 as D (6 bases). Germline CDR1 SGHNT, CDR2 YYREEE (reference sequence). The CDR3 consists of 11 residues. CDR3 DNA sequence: TGTGAGTCCGGGACACAAGAGACCCAGTACTTC. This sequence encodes CESGTQETQYF.

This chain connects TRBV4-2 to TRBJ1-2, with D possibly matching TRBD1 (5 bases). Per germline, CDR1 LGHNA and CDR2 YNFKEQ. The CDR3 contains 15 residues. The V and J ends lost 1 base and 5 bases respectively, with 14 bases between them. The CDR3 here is CASSQVDRQTYGYTF. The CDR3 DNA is TGTGCCAGCAGCCAAGTCGATAGACAGACTTATGGCTACACCTTC.